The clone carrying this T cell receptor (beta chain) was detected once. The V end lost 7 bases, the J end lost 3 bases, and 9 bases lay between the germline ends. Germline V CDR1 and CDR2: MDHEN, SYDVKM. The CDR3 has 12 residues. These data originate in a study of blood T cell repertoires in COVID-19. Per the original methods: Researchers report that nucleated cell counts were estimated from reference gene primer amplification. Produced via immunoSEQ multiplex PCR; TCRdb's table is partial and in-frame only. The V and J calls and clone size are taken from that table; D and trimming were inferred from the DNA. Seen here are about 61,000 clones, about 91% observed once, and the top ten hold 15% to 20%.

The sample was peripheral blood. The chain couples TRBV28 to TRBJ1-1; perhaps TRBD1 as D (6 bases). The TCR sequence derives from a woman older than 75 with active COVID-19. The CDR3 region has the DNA TGTGCCAGCACCCGACAGGACACTGAAGCTTTCTTT. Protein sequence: CASTRQDTEAFF.